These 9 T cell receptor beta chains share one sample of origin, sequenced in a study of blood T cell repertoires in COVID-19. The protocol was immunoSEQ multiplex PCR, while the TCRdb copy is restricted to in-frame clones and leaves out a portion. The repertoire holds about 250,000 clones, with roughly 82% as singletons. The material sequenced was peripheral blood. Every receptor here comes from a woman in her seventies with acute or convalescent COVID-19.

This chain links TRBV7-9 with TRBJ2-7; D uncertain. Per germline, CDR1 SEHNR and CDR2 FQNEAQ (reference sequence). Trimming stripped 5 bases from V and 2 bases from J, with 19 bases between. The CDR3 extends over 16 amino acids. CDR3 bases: TGTGCCAGCAGCGAAAAGGTACAGCATCTCCCCTACGAGCAGTACTTC. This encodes CASSEKVQHLPYEQYF.

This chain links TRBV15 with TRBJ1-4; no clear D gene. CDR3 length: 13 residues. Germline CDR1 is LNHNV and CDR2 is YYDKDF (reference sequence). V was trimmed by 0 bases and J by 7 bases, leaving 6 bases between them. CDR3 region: CATSRELGEKLFF. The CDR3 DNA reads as TGTGCCACCAGCAGAGAGCTAGGTGAAAAACTGTTTTTT.

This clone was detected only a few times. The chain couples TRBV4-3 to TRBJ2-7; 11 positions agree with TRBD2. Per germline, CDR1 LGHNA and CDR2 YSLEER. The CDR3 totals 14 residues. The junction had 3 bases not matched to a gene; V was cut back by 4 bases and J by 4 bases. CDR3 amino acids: CASSLGTSGYEQYF. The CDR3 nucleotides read TGCGCCAGCAGCCTTGGGACTAGCGGTTACGAGCAGTACTTC.

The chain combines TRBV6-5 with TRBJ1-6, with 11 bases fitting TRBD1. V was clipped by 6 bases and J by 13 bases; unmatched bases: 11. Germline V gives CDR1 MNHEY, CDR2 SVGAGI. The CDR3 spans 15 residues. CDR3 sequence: CASSLGGQGVSPLHF. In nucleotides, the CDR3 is TGTGCCAGCAGCCTCGGGGGACAGGGGGTAAGTCCCCTCCACTTT.

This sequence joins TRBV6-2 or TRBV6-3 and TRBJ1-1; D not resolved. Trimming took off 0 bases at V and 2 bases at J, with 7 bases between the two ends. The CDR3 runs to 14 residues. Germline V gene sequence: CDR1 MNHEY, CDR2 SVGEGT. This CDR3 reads CASSYSFVNTEAFF. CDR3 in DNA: TGTGCCAGCAGTTACTCATTCGTTAACACTGAAGCTTTCTTT.

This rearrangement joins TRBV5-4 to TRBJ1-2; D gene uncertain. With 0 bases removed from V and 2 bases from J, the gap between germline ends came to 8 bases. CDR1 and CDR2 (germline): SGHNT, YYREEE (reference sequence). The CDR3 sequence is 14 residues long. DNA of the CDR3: TGTGCCAGCAGCTTGGAAGGGAGGAACTATGGCTACACCTTC. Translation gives CASSLEGRNYGYTF.

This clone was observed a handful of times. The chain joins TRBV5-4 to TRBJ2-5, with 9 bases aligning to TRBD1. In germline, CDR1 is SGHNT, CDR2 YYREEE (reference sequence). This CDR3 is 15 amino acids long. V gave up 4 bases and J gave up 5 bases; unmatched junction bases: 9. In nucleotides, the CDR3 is TGTGCCAGCAGCCCCTCGACAGGGGGTGGGGAGACCCAGTACTTC. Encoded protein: CASSPSTGGGETQYF.

In nucleotides, the CDR3 is TGTGCCAGCAGTAGGACACAGAACACCGGGGAGCTGTTTTTT. Protein product: CASSRTQNTGELFF. This chain joins TRBV2 and TRBJ2-2; the D gene is possibly TRBD1 (5 bases). Looked up from germline, CDR1 is SNHLY and CDR2 is FYNNEI. The CDR3 is made up of 14 amino acids. The V gene lost 5 bases and the J gene lost 1 base, with 8 bases spanning the gap.

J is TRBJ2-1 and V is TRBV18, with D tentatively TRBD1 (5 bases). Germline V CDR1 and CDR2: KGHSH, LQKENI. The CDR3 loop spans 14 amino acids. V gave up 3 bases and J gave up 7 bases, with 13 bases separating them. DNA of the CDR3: TGTGCCAGCTCACCTTTAACAGGAATGAATGAGCAGTTCTTC. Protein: CASSPLTGMNEQFF.